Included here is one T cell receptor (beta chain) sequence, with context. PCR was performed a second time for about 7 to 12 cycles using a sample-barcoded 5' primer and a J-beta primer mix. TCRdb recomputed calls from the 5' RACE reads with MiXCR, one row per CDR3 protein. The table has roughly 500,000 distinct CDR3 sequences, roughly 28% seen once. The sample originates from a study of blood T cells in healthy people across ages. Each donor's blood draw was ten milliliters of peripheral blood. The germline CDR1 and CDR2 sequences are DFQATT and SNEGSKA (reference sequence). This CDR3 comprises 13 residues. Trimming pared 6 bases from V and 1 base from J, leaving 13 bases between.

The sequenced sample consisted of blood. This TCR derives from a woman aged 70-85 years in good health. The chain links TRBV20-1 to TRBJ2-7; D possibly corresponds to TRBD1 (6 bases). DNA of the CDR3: TGCAGTGCCACGGGACACGAGTCCTACGAGCAGTACTTC. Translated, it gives CSATGHESYEQYF.